These T cell receptor beta chains were read from a single sample in a study of control samples from healthy donors and cancer patients. Clones were sequenced by immunoSEQ multiplex PCR, and TCRdb holds only the in-frame ones, with some missing. The sample carries hundreds of thousands of clones, 75% to 95% recorded once. The sequencing input was PBMCs. These receptors originate from a man aged 40-49 years with head and neck cancer. Both conserved end residues are trimmed from each CDR3. The order of the fields is V gene, J gene, CDR3 protein.

V gene: TRBV5-6
J gene: TRBJ1-2
CDR3 protein: ASSLGGLDYGYT

V gene: TRBV5-1
J gene: TRBJ1-2
CDR3 protein: ASSRDRGEYGYT

V gene: TRBV24-1
J gene: TRBJ1-2
CDR3 protein: ATSDGSFYGYT

V gene: TRBV9
J gene: TRBJ2-3
CDR3 protein: ASSVGTGSPHTQY

V gene: TRBV12-5
J gene: TRBJ2-5
CDR3 protein: ASGLFGAQETQY

V gene: TRBV5-8
J gene: TRBJ1-2
CDR3 protein: ASSSGTSGRYGYT

V gene: TRBV7-2
J gene: TRBJ2-1
CDR3 protein: ASSLAVGSAYNEQF

V gene: TRBV14
J gene: TRBJ1-6
CDR3 protein: ASSQAGGSPLH

V gene: TRBV5-1
J gene: TRBJ2-1
CDR3 protein: ASSSSPRTSGEPEQF

V gene: TRBV4-1
J gene: TRBJ2-3
CDR3 protein: ASSRKGPPDPTSTDTQY

V gene: TRBV4-3
J gene: TRBJ1-4
CDR3 protein: ASSQDLGEGFREKLF

V gene: TRBV19
J gene: TRBJ2-1
CDR3 protein: ASSIGGTDWTSELAYYYNEQF

V gene: TRBV2
J gene: TRBJ2-1
CDR3 protein: ASSEALAGGRNEQF

V gene: TRBV27
J gene: TRBJ1-1
CDR3 protein: ASSGQGAIITEAF

V gene: TRBV5-6
J gene: TRBJ2-7
CDR3 protein: ASSLEQGEIVYEQY

V gene: TRBV7-8
J gene: TRBJ2-2
CDR3 protein: ASSLVGGAAGELF

V gene: TRBV10-1
J gene: TRBJ2-7
CDR3 protein: ASSESGRNYEQY

V gene: TRBV4-1
J gene: TRBJ1-5
CDR3 protein: ASSQQGNQPQH

V gene: TRBV28
J gene: TRBJ1-1
CDR3 protein: ASFRAMNTEAF

V gene: TRBV19
J gene: TRBJ1-5
CDR3 protein: ASSTLAWTGLGSNQPQH

V gene: TRBV6-5
J gene: TRBJ2-1
CDR3 protein: ASRAVSGRYNEQF

V gene: TRBV27
J gene: TRBJ2-5
CDR3 protein: ASSLGRQSQETQY

V gene: TRBV24-1
J gene: TRBJ2-5
CDR3 protein: ATSAMDREETQY

V gene: TRBV28
J gene: TRBJ2-7
CDR3 protein: ASSSPGQSSYEQY

V gene: TRBV27
J gene: TRBJ2-1
CDR3 protein: ASSLVIPTDNEQF

V gene: TRBV7-9
J gene: TRBJ2-5
CDR3 protein: ASSKGTSSQETQY

V gene: TRBV11-2
J gene: TRBJ1-4
CDR3 protein: ASSPPSGPTNEKLF

V gene: TRBV12-3/TRBV12-4
J gene: TRBJ2-4
CDR3 protein: ASSLGSGNIQY

V gene: TRBV10-3
J gene: TRBJ1-1
CDR3 protein: AISEPGQGSTEAF

V gene: TRBV29-1
J gene: TRBJ1-2
CDR3 protein: SERTGPMYGYT

V gene: TRBV19
J gene: TRBJ2-2
CDR3 protein: ASSIDGAGSNTGELF

V gene: TRBV6-2/TRBV6-3
J gene: TRBJ2-2
CDR3 protein: ASSLTPGVGNTGELF

V gene: TRBV30
J gene: TRBJ2-3
CDR3 protein: AWKAGLGVRDTQY

V gene: TRBV2
J gene: TRBJ2-5
CDR3 protein: ARKLAASQETQY

V gene: TRBV19
J gene: TRBJ1-2
CDR3 protein: ASSMGLGDSYGYT

V gene: TRBV6-4
J gene: TRBJ2-3
CDR3 protein: ASSDSNRGGTDTQY

V gene: TRBV9
J gene: TRBJ2-3
CDR3 protein: ASSSPGSSTDTQY

V gene: TRBV7-2
J gene: TRBJ2-3
CDR3 protein: ASSSLAGGPGLLTDTQY

V gene: TRBV7-2
J gene: TRBJ2-3
CDR3 protein: ASSYSTDTQY

V gene: TRBV5-1
J gene: TRBJ2-6
CDR3 protein: ASSLDGRAGANVLT

V gene: TRBV6-4
J gene: TRBJ2-6
CDR3 protein: ASSAQGAPGANVLT

V gene: TRBV29-1
J gene: TRBJ2-5
CDR3 protein: SASEETQY